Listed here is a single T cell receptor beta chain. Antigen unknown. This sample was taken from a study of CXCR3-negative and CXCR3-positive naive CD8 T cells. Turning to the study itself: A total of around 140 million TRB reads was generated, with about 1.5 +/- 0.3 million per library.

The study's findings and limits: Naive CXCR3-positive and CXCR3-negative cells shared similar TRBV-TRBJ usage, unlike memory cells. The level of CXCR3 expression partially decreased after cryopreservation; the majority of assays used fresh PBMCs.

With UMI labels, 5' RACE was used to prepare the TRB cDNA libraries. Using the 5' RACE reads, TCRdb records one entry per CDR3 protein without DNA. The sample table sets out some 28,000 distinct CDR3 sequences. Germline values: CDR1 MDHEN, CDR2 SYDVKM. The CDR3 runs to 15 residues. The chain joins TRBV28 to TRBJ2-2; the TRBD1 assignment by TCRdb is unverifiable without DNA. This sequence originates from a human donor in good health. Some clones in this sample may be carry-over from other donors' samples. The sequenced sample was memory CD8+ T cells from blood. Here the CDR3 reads CASSPRQPNTGELFF.